This T cell receptor (beta chain) emerged from a study of blood T cells in healthy people across ages. Comment on this clonotype: What it binds is not known.

The study, taken as a whole, reports: Long-lived donors carried more naive CD4+ cells and greater diversity than aged donors.

A second PCR, run for roughly 7 to 12 cycles, used a sample-barcoded 5' primer plus a J-beta primer mix. There were at least 2.5 million CDR3-containing paired-end reads obtained from each sample. TCRdb used MiXCR to reprocess the 5' RACE reads, holding one entry per CDR3 protein. The sample records fewer than 2,000,000 distinct CDR3 sequences, about two fifths being singletons. There are 17 residues in the CDR3. Germline V gene data show CDR1 as MDHEN and CDR2 as SYDVKM. What was sequenced was blood. This receptor was obtained from a human donor in good health. This chain uses TRBV28 with TRBJ2-5; 8 bases agree with TRBD2. The J call may not be correct, given that the DNA end is closer to TRBJ2-7. This CDR3 is CASTSPGGGVTDYEQYF. CDR3 nucleotide sequence: TGTGCCAGCACCTCACCGGGGGGGGGTGTGACTGACTACGAGCAGTACTTC.